Below, 17 T cell receptor beta chains from the same sample are listed, as sequenced in a study of blood T cell repertoires in COVID-19. Method: immunoSEQ multiplex PCR; TCRdb's copy keeps in-frame clones and lacks some. This table holds some 200,000 clones, around nine tenths found once. The sequencing sample was made of peripheral blood. These receptors originate from a woman aged 18-29 years who had recovered from COVID-19.

The chain links TRBV11-2 to TRBJ1-3; tentatively, D is TRBD1 (5 bases). The CDR3 extends over 15 amino acids. Trimming removed 5 bases at V and 0 bases at J, with 11 bases between. In germline, CDR1 is SGHAT, CDR2 FQNNGV. The CDR3 reads CASSLTGSSGNTIYF. The CDR3 nucleotides read TGTGCCAGCAGCCTAACAGGCTCCTCTGGAAACACCATATATTTT.

The chain links TRBV10-3 to TRBJ2-2; D gene uncertain. CDR1 is ENHRY and CDR2 is SYGVKD in the germline V gene. The CDR3 spans 12 residues. V was pared by 2 bases and J by 6 bases, with 4 bases between. CDR3 sequence reads: CAISEVAGELFF. In DNA, the CDR3 is TGTGCCATCAGTGAGGTCGCCGGGGAGCTGTTTTTT.

The chain recombines TRBV19 with TRBJ1-2; D is possibly TRBD1 (6 bases). In germline, CDR1 is LNHDA, CDR2 SQIVND (reference sequence). CDR3 length: 14 residues. V lost 5 bases and J lost 3, with 13 bases in between. CDR3 bases: TGTGCCAGTAGTTCCGGTGAGGGGGACTATGGCTACACCTTC. Protein sequence: CASSSGEGDYGYTF.

This chain uses TRBV3-1 (or the pseudogene TRBV3-2) with TRBJ1-2, with unresolved D. The ends were cut back, 4 bases at V and 4 bases at J, with 16 bases in the middle. The germline V gene encodes CDR1 LGHDT and CDR2 YNNKEL (reference sequence). The CDR3 runs 15 residues. The CDR3 region has the DNA TGTGCCAGCAGCCGTACAGCGGCGGGAAGCTATGGCTACACCTTC. As protein: CASSRTAAGSYGYTF.

The chain uses TRBV9 and TRBJ1-1; 7 bases fit TRBD1. Germline V gene lookup returns CDR1 SGDLS and CDR2 YYNGEE. The CDR3 is 14 residues long. Trimming at V came to 3 bases and at J to 4 bases, leaving 6 bases not matched to a gene. Written as DNA, the CDR3 is TGTGCCAGCAGCGAAGGCAGGGGGACCACTGAAGCTTTCTTT. Translation: CASSEGRGTTEAFF. Full variable domain (rest looked up from reference TRBV9 and TRBJ1-1): DSGVTQTPKHLITATGQRVTLRCSPRSGDLSVYWYQQSLDQGLQFLIQYYNGEERAKGNILERFSAQQFPDLHSELNLSSLELGDSALYFCASSEGRGTTEAFFGQGTRLTVV.

The chain links TRBV5-6 to TRBJ2-7; 9 nucleotides agree with TRBD2. Germline values: CDR1 SGHDT, CDR2 YYEEEE. The CDR3 sequence is 15 residues long. V trimming: 2 bases; J trimming: 2 bases; junction bases outside the gene matches: 5. The DNA for the CDR3 is TGTGCCAGCAGCTTCATCCTAGCGGGAACCTACGAGCAGTACGTC. Amino acids: CASSFILAGTYEQYV.

J is TRBJ2-1 and V is TRBV12-3 or TRBV12-4; 11 nucleotides match TRBD1. With V trimmed by 10 bases and J by 9 bases, 8 bases remained unmatched. This CDR3 region has 13 residues. The CDR3 bases are TGTGCCACATGGACAGGGGGCTGGGGTGAGCAGTTCTTC. As protein: CATWTGGWGEQFF.

V and J are TRBV12-3 or TRBV12-4 and TRBJ1-2; D call uncertain. CDR3 length: 12 residues. V was shortened by 6 bases and J by 9 bases, with 14 bases between the two germline ends. The CDR3 region is CASSPGDLSYTF. CDR3 DNA sequence: TGTGCCAGCAGCCCGGGAGATCTGAGCTACACCTTC.

This chain links TRBV6-5 with TRBJ2-7, with D tentatively TRBD2 (6 bases). The CDR3 loop spans 15 amino acids. Germline lookup yields CDR1 MNHEY and CDR2 SVGAGI. V was shortened by 6 bases and J by 6 bases, with 21 bases between the two germline ends. The CDR3 loop is CASSFPIREFLEQYV. For the CDR3, the DNA is TGTGCCAGCAGCTTCCCGATCCGGGAGTTTCTCGAGCAGTACGTC.

The DNA of the CDR3 is TGCGCCAGCAGCTTGGCCGCTGGAGTTCACAATGAGCAGTTCTTC. Residues: CASSLAAGVHNEQFF. The rearrangement links TRBV5-1 to TRBJ2-1; no clear D gene. The V gene's germline CDR1 is SGHRS and CDR2 YFSETQ. Trimming stripped 0 bases from V and 5 bases from J, with 12 bases between. This CDR3 is 15 amino acids long.

V is TRBV18 and J is TRBJ1-4, with a weak D call TRBD1 (5 bases). The CDR3 consists of 16 residues. Per the germline V gene, CDR1 is KGHSH and CDR2 is LQKENI. The V and J ends lost 3 bases and 3 bases respectively, with 14 bases between them. In DNA, the CDR3 is TGTGCCAGCTCACCGAGCCGGGGGGTCTCTAATGAAAAACTGTTTTTT. It specifies CASSPSRGVSNEKLFF.

The CDR3 DNA reads as TGCGCCAGCAGCCAAGAATGGAAACAGGGAACCCAGCATTTT. It encodes CASSQEWKQGTQHF. The chain has TRBV4-3 and TRBJ1-5, with D tentatively TRBD1 (6 bases). Per the germline V gene, CDR1 is LGHNA and CDR2 is YSLEER. CDR3 length equals 14 residues. Trimming took off 0 bases at V and 11 bases at J, with 14 bases between the two ends.

The V call is TRBV7-9, the J call TRBJ1-2, with no clear D. V gave up 5 bases and J gave up 4 bases, with 20 bases separating them. CDR1 SEHNR and CDR2 FQNEAQ come from the germline V gene (reference sequence). The CDR3 is 16 residues long. CDR3 sequence reads: CASSRAGTSARYGYTF. As DNA, the CDR3 is TGTGCCAGCAGCCGCGCGGGCACCTCCGCCCGCTATGGCTACACCTTC.

The V and J genes are TRBV10-3 and TRBJ1-2; tentatively, D is TRBD1 (6 bases). The germline V gene has CDR1 ENHRY and CDR2 SYGVKD. Trimming took off 2 bases at V and 2 bases at J, with 12 bases between the two ends. The CDR3 loop spans 15 amino acids. In DNA, the CDR3 is TGTGCCATCAGTGAGGGGGGCAGCTTAAACTATGGCTACACCTTC. The encoded protein is CAISEGGSLNYGYTF.

Here the CDR3 DNA reads TGTGCCAGCAGTGAACTAGCGGGGGGGCGGGATGAGCAGTTCTTC. It specifies CASSELAGGRDEQFF. J is TRBJ2-1 and V is TRBV6-4; 13 bases match TRBD2. The CDR3 spans 15 residues. CDR1 MRHNA and CDR2 SNTAGT come from the germline V gene. V lost 3 bases and J lost 8; bases outside the gene matches: 4.

V is TRBV4-3 and J is TRBJ2-1; 12 bases are a match to TRBD2. In germline, CDR1 is LGHNA, CDR2 YSLEER. This CDR3 is 15 amino acids long. The J segment lost 7 bases and the V segment lost 4 bases, leaving 5 bases of the junction unmatched. The CDR3 bases are TGCGCCAGCAGCCCTAGCGGGGGGGCTTTTAATGAGCAGTTCTTC. It specifies CASSPSGGAFNEQFF.

The V call is TRBV5-6, the J call TRBJ2-3, with 10 bases aligning to TRBD2. Looked up from germline, CDR1 is SGHDT and CDR2 is YYEEEE. V gave up 3 bases and J gave up 2 bases; unmatched junction bases: 3. This CDR3 has 15 residues. The CDR3 loop is CASSSAGGDTDTQYF. Here the CDR3 DNA reads TGTGCCAGCAGCTCAGCGGGAGGGGACACAGATACGCAGTATTTT. Full variable domain (remainder filled in from reference TRBV5-6 and TRBJ2-3): DAGVTQSPTHLIKTRGQQVTLRCSPKSGHDTVSWYQQALGQGPQFIFQYYEEEERQRGNFPDRFSGHQFPNYSSELNVNALLLGDSALYLCASSSAGGDTDTQYFGPGTRLTVL.